This T cell receptor (beta chain) appears in the sequencing data of a study of blood T cell repertoires in COVID-19 (dated by TCRdb to the early 2020s). Context from the whole study: The collaborator samples originated in the United States, Italy and Spain and spanned the acute and convalescent phases of COVID-19. The prospective study material was composed of cDNA or gDNA derived from T cells, B-cell-depleted T cells, or PBMCs. Subjects who had been exposed to COVID-19, were actively infected with it, or had recovered from it provided the deeply sampled blood TCRbeta repertoires that made up the dataset. A freely available public database, intended as a resource for researchers studying the immune response to SARS-CoV-2, is where the repertoires were released. Samples were obtained from the ongoing ImmuneRACE study (first 160 participants) and from 1,254 subjects provided by 6 global collaborators. Nearly every sample came with metadata listing a de-identified subject ID, COVID-19 status, age in years and sex. Where available, HLA class I and class II types were obtained from metadata supplied by the sample provider rather than from assay-based typing.

Enrolling through a virtual design, the prospective study's participants ranged in age from roughly 18 to 95 years and lived across approximately 25 United States geographic areas. Cohort assignment in the prospective study relied on participant-reported clinical history from a screening survey and a study questionnaire. A participant counted as exposed if, within 2 weeks of entering the study, that participant had been in contact with someone who had a PCR-confirmed or clinician-diagnosed COVID-19 case. In the prospective study, whole blood, serum and a nasopharyngeal or oropharyngeal swab were collected from each participant by mobile phlebotomists. Participants in the prospective study had the option to provide additional blood draws and questionnaires over an approximately 2-month period. Before DNA extraction, prospective study blood samples were shipped either frozen or at room temperature.

Points the paper makes about the study in general: The amount of clinical and demographic metadata varied by source and participant and was provided uncurated.

The immunoSEQ Assay, a bias-controlled multiplex PCR, was used to amplify TCRbeta CDR3 regions from genomic DNA. As for the original processing: The number of nucleated cells in each sample was estimated from the amplification of reference gene primers within the assay. Sequence reads were collapsed and filtered to measure the absolute abundance of every unique TCRbeta CDR3 rearrangement. Productive Simpson clonality was computed per sample as the square root of Simpson's diversity index over productive rearrangements. What TCRdb holds here is the immuneACCESS table cut down to in-frame rearrangements. Part of the clones is not present; checked against another copy, under half of the missing clones reflect an unresolved V gene, and the others are unexplained. V and J calls and clone size follow that table, whereas D and trimming were derived from the DNA. In all, the sample holds 210,000 or so clones, and approximately 88% of those were seen once. The ten largest clones represent around 3.7% of the sample.

Points on this clone: The specificity of this receptor is unknown. Base qualities are not provided; no much larger clone lies one nucleotide away.

For CDR1 and CDR2, the germline V gene (reference sequence) lists LNHDA and SQIVND. Relative to germline, V is missing 1 base and J is missing 5 bases, with 4 bases of the junction outside any gene match. Its CDR3 holds 14 amino acids, cysteine through phenylalanine. The only DNA kept is the CDR3, 42 bases in frame from the first base. The V gene is TRBV19 and the J gene is TRBJ2-5, and 7 junctional nucleotides match TRBD2. This receptor was obtained from a woman aged 25 to 45 who had been exposed to COVID-19. The specimen was PBMCs or T cells enriched from blood (not recorded which). The nucleotides read TGTGCCAGTAGTATAGGGCTAGCGGCGGAGACCCAGTACTTC. The translation is CASSIGLAAETQYF.